The 22 T cell receptor beta chains given below trace back to one sample, sequenced in a study of blood T cells in healthy people across ages. A second PCR, run for about 7 to 11 cycles, used a sample-barcoded 5' primer plus a J-beta primer mix. TCRdb reprocessed the 5' RACE reads with MiXCR, giving one entry per CDR3 protein. The table records about 680,000 distinct CDR3 sequences, about half of them present only once. Sequencing used blood. The receptors originated from a woman aged 60-75 years in good health.

This clonotype came up many times. The rearrangement joins TRBV2 to TRBJ2-5; tentatively, D is TRBD1 (6 bases). The DNA end favors TRBJ2-7, so the J call may be wrong. CDR1 SNHLY and CDR2 FYNNEI come from the germline V gene. CDR3 length: 11 residues. This CDR3 is CASSGRGEQYF. In nucleotides, the CDR3 is TGTGCCAGCAGTGGCAGGGGCGAGCAGTACTTC.

This clonotype came up many times. The chain joins TRBV7-6 to TRBJ2-1; a weak D match, TRBD2 (5 bases). Germline V CDR1 and CDR2: SGHVS, FNYEAQ. The CDR3 contains 16 residues. The germline V and J ends were trimmed by 3 bases and 6 bases, with 18 bases remaining between them. In DNA form, the CDR3 reads TGTGCCAGCAGCTTTTCGATCGGTGAGGGAGTCAATGAGCAGTTCTTC. It yields the protein CASSFSIGEGVNEQFF.

This rearrangement joins TRBV15 to TRBJ2-1; 11 bases map to TRBD2. This CDR3 is built from 17 residues. Unmatched junction bases numbered 7, after V lost 0 bases and J lost 6 bases. Germline V CDR1 and CDR2: LNHNV, YYDKDF (reference sequence). The DNA for the CDR3 is TGTGCCACCAGCAGAGAATGGGCTAGCGGGAGGTTCAATGAGCAGTTCTTC. It is translated as CATSREWASGRFNEQFF.

The V and J genes are TRBV25-1 and TRBJ2-5, with 8 bases aligning to TRBD2. CDR3 length equals 14 residues. V was clipped by 6 bases and J by 4 bases; unmatched bases: 7. CDR1 is MGHDK, CDR2 SYGVNS, per germline. The CDR3 reads CASRASGSGETQYF. The CDR3 nucleotides read TGTGCCAGCAGGGCCAGCGGGAGTGGAGAGACCCAGTACTTC.

At least ten counts were recorded for this clonotype. J is TRBJ1-2 and V is TRBV29-1; D is possibly TRBD1 (6 bases). The CDR3 loop spans 12 amino acids. V lost 6 bases and J lost 6, with 14 bases in between. Germline CDR1 and CDR2: SQVTM and ANQGSEA. The CDR3 bases are TGCAGCGTATCACAGGGTGGAGATGGCTACACCTTC. Translated: CSVSQGGDGYTF.

The rearrangement uses TRBV7-9 and TRBJ2-7; D is ambiguous. The germline CDR1 and CDR2 sequences are SEHNR and FQNEAQ (reference sequence). CDR3 length: 15 amino acids. The V end lost 1 base, the J end lost 3 bases, and 13 bases lay between the germline ends. CDR3 sequence: CASSLGGVESYEQYF. The CDR3 DNA is TGTGCCAGCAGCTTAGGCGGAGTCGAAAGCTACGAGCAGTACTTC.

This clonotype was detected many times. The chain uses TRBV28 and TRBJ2-4, with 15 bases matching TRBD2. CDR1 and CDR2 (germline): MDHEN, SYDVKM. The CDR3 sequence is 15 residues long. The V segment lost 5 bases and the J segment 10 bases; nucleotides outside the gene matches: 6. CDR3 in DNA: TGTGCCAGCAGTACCCGGACTAGCGGGAGGGAGATTCAGTACTTC. Translating gives CASSTRTSGREIQYF.

The chain is built from TRBV29-1 and TRBJ2-1, with a weak D call TRBD1 (6 bases). V lost 3 bases and J lost 15, with 24 bases in between. Germline loops: CDR1 SQVTM, CDR2 ANQGSEA. This CDR3 has 14 residues. The CDR3 nucleotides are TGCAGCGTTGAGAAGGCAGGGACACTCAACACCTCGTTCTTC. It specifies CSVEKAGTLNTSFF.

This clonotype has more than one count but fewer than ten. The genes are TRBV11-2 and TRBJ2-4; D possibly corresponds to TRBD1 (6 bases). The J call is in doubt because the DNA end fits TRBJ2-7 better. The CDR3 is 13 amino acids. Germline-derived CDR1 and CDR2 are SGHAT and FQNNGV. This chain's CDR3 is CASSLNRAPEQYF. The CDR3 coding sequence is TGTGCCAGCAGCTTGAACAGGGCCCCCGAGCAGTACTTC.

The V call is TRBV29-1, the J call TRBJ2-1; no definite D call. V was trimmed by 6 bases and J by 11 bases, leaving 17 bases between them. Germline assignment: CDR1 SQVTM and CDR2 ANQGSEA. The CDR3 length is 12 residues. In DNA, the CDR3 is TGCAGCGTCGTCCTCACGTTGCTTAAGCAGTTCTTC. Translation gives CSVVLTLLKQFF.

The table lists this clonotype with a few counts. The chain links TRBV6-5 to TRBJ2-1, with D hard to call. The V end lost 6 bases, the J end lost 12 bases, and 21 bases lay between the germline ends. Germline V gives CDR1 MNHEY, CDR2 SVGAGI. The CDR3 is made up of 14 amino acids. CDR3 in DNA: TGTGCCAGCAGCTCTACCTTTCCTGATCTACGGCAGTTCTTC. It yields the protein CASSSTFPDLRQFF.

The V call is TRBV20-1, the J call TRBJ2-1; 7 nucleotides line up with TRBD1. The CDR3 has 15 amino acids. Trimming took 0 bases from V and 4 from J; bases not matched to a gene: 6. Germline values: CDR1 DFQATT, CDR2 SNEGSKA (reference sequence). The CDR3 loop reads CSARDGQEDYNEQFF. The CDR3, as DNA: TGCAGTGCTAGAGATGGACAGGAAGATTACAATGAGCAGTTCTTC.

The CDR3 protein is CASSRGGQPYEQYF. The CDR3 coding sequence is TGTGCCAGCAGTCGAGGGGGACAGCCCTACGAGCAGTACTTC. The genes are TRBV28 and TRBJ2-7; TRBD1 agrees at 7 bases. In germline, CDR1 is MDHEN, CDR2 SYDVKM. Losses at the gene ends were 5 bases for V and 2 bases for J; bases not matched to a gene: 6. This CDR3 has 14 residues.

The rearrangement links TRBV7-2 to TRBJ2-5; D is ambiguous. The germline V gene encodes CDR1 SGHTA and CDR2 FQGNSA. Trimming took 1 base from V and 0 from J, leaving 9 bases between them. This CDR3 is built from 15 residues. The CDR3 nucleotides read TGTGCCAGCAGCTTAGGGGTCCCGTACCAAGAGACCCAGTACTTC. It specifies CASSLGVPYQETQYF.

The chain couples TRBV7-2 to TRBJ2-4; TRBD2 matches at 7 bases. Near its end, the DNA agrees better with TRBJ2-7, so the J call may be wrong. This CDR3 contains 14 residues. Germline V lookup: CDR1 SGHTA, CDR2 FQGNSA. Here the CDR3 DNA reads TGTGCCAGCAGCTTAGTTCCTAGCGGTTACGAGCAGTACTTC. It specifies CASSLVPSGYEQYF.

The chain combines TRBV20-1 with TRBJ1-5; D is perhaps TRBD1 (5 bases). V was shortened by 0 bases and J by 5 bases, with 17 bases between the two germline ends. Germline values: CDR1 DFQATT, CDR2 SNEGSKA (reference sequence). This CDR3 contains 16 residues. CDR3 nucleotides: TGCAGTGCTAGAGATGACCGGGGGTTCCTCCATCAGCCCCAGCATTTT. This codes for CSARDDRGFLHQPQHF.

This clonotype was recorded once. The chain's CDR3 is CASSKERGLAGADTQYF. The CDR3 coding sequence is TGTGCCAGCAGCAAAGAGAGGGGGCTAGCGGGAGCGGATACGCAGTATTTT. The chain couples TRBV21-1 to TRBJ2-3; the listed D gene, TRBD2, was not tested against the DNA. TRBV21-1 is a recognized pseudogene. The CDR3 is made up of 17 amino acids.

Regarding this clonotype: At one of its ends the junction is not consistent with the germline gene, which may arise from a read error. This rearrangement joins TRBV29-1 to TRBJ2-2, with D uncertain. This CDR3 has 15 residues. Germline CDR1 is SQVTM and CDR2 is ANQGSEA. Here the CDR3 reads CSVERLESNTRELFF. The DNA for the CDR3 is TGCAGCGTTGAAAGGTTGGAGTCGAACACCAGGGAGCTGTTTTTT.

On this clonotype itself: Mismatch with germline at one junction end may stem from a read error. J is TRBJ2-3 and V is TRBV24-1, with 9 bases identical to TRBD1. From germline, CDR1 is KGHDR and CDR2 SFDVKD. This CDR3 has 14 amino acids. The CDR3, as DNA: TGCGCCACCACCGGGACAGGGAGAACAGATACGCAGTATTTT. Translated, it gives CATTGTGRTDTQYF.

This clonotype was observed a handful of times. V gene TRBV18 combines with J gene TRBJ2-5; TRBD1 might be the D (6 bases). From germline, CDR1 is KGHSH and CDR2 LQKENI. V was clipped by 3 bases and J by 3 bases, with 11 bases between them. CDR3 length: 14 amino acids. Written as DNA, the CDR3 is TGTGCCAGCTCACCCGGACAGCCGAAAGAGACCCAGTACTTC. It codes for CASSPGQPKETQYF. The entire variable domain, with the rest obtained from reference TRBV18 and TRBJ2-5, is as follows: NAGVMQNPRHLVRRRGQEARLRCSPMKGHSHVYWYRQLPEEGLKFMVYLQKENIIDESGMPKERFSAEFPKEGPSILRIQQVVRGDSAAYFCASSPGQPKETQYFGPGTRLLVL.

A few counts support this clonotype. The chain recombines TRBV20-1 with TRBJ2-5; 9 positions match TRBD2. Germline V lookup: CDR1 DFQATT, CDR2 SNEGSKA (reference sequence). After removal of 1 base from V and 2 bases from J, the junction contained 5 bases not matched to a gene. The CDR3 runs to 15 residues. CDR3 protein: CSARVVAGGQETQYF. In DNA form, the CDR3 reads TGCAGTGCTAGAGTTGTGGCGGGAGGGCAAGAGACCCAGTACTTC.

The rearrangement links TRBV11-2 to TRBJ2-4; the D gene is possibly TRBD2 (5 bases). The J call could be wrong; TRBJ2-5 is a better fit for the DNA end. Germline loops: CDR1 SGHAT, CDR2 FQNNGV. CDR3 length equals 16 residues. In DNA form, the CDR3 reads TGTGCCAGCAGCCCTACCGCGGGTGCCCTCCAAGAGACCCAGTACTTC. Its protein product is CASSPTAGALQETQYF.